What follows are 8 T cell receptor beta chains derived from one specimen sequenced in a study of blood T cell repertoires in COVID-19 (dated by TCRdb to about 2020). Library method: the immunoSEQ multiplex PCR assay. Imported from immuneACCESS, the table was reduced by TCRdb to in-frame sequences with V and J called. These copies leave out some clones; in studies compared against another copy, an unresolved V gene accounts for under half, and the cause of the remainder is not known. The sample includes about 440,000 clones, with around 88% observed a single time. Roughly 12% of the sample rests with the top ten. Sequenced: peripheral blood. The receptor source for this set is a woman aged 50 to 65 with COVID-19, enrolled during active disease.

The V gene is TRBV10-3, the J gene TRBJ1-1; D is undetermined. This CDR3 comprises 14 residues. Germline CDR1 reads ENHRY; CDR2 reads SYGVKD. V dropped 0 bases and J dropped 0 bases, with 5 bases sitting between them. The CDR3 sequence is CAISESYMNTEAFF. The CDR3 coding sequence is TGTGCCATCAGTGAGTCTTATATGAACACTGAAGCTTTCTTT.

The chain combines TRBV5-1 with TRBJ2-5; D perhaps matches TRBD2 (5 bases). The CDR3 covers 13 residues. Germline V gives CDR1 SGHRS, CDR2 YFSETQ. Trimming cost V 1 base and J 5 bases, with 9 bases left between them. The CDR3 DNA sequence: TGCGCCAGCAGCTTGACTAGTCTGGAGACCCAGTACTTC. Translation: CASSLTSLETQYF.

This rearrangement joins TRBV5-4 to TRBJ2-1, with D hard to call. The germline gives CDR1 SGHNT, CDR2 YYREEE (reference sequence). The germline V and J ends were trimmed by 3 bases and 10 bases, with 11 bases remaining between them. CDR3 length equals 12 residues. The CDR3 coding sequence is TGTGCCAGCAGCTCGCGGTCATTGGAGCAGTTCTTC. Protein: CASSSRSLEQFF.

The V gene is TRBV24-1, the J gene TRBJ2-5; 7 nucleotides agree with TRBD1. This CDR3 region has 14 residues. Germline V gene lookup returns CDR1 KGHDR and CDR2 SFDVKD. Trimming cost V 3 bases and J 6 bases; bases outside gene matches: 6. This CDR3 reads CATSDPRGLKTQYF. In DNA, the CDR3 is TGTGCCACCAGTGATCCGAGGGGGCTTAAGACCCAGTACTTC.

This rearrangement joins TRBV24-1 to TRBJ2-1; possibly TRBD2 for D (6 bases). This CDR3 region has 14 residues. V lost 4 bases to trimming and J lost 10 bases, with 16 bases between them. From germline, CDR1 is KGHDR and CDR2 SFDVKD. Here the CDR3 DNA reads TGTGCCACCAGTGACCCCGGGACTGCTGACGAGCAGTTCTTC. The encoded protein is CATSDPGTADEQFF.

J is TRBJ2-5 and V is TRBV30, with a possible D match to TRBD1 (6 bases). V was cut by 0 bases and J by 4 bases, with 9 bases left in between. From germline, CDR1 is GTSNPN and CDR2 SVGIG (reference sequence). CDR3 length equals 13 residues. The CDR3 bases are TGTGCCTGGAGTGTAAAGGGGGTAGAGACCCAGTACTTC. Amino acid sequence: CAWSVKGVETQYF.

DNA for the CDR3: TGTGCCAGCACTACTCGAAATCAGCCCCAGCATTTT. This sequence encodes CASTTRNQPQHF. The rearrangement joins TRBV12-3 or TRBV12-4 to TRBJ1-5; D gene ambiguous. V lost 7 bases and J lost 4, with 8 bases in between. This CDR3 contains 12 residues.

The chain carries TRBV5-8 and TRBJ2-1; D is perhaps TRBD1 (6 bases). The length of the CDR3 is 16 residues. With 6 bases removed from V and 3 bases from J, the gap between germline ends came to 19 bases. Germline V gives CDR1 SGHTS, CDR2 YDEGEE. CDR3 amino acids: CASIDLTGPNYNEQFF. CDR3 nucleotides: TGTGCCAGCATCGACTTGACAGGACCCAACTACAATGAGCAGTTCTTC.